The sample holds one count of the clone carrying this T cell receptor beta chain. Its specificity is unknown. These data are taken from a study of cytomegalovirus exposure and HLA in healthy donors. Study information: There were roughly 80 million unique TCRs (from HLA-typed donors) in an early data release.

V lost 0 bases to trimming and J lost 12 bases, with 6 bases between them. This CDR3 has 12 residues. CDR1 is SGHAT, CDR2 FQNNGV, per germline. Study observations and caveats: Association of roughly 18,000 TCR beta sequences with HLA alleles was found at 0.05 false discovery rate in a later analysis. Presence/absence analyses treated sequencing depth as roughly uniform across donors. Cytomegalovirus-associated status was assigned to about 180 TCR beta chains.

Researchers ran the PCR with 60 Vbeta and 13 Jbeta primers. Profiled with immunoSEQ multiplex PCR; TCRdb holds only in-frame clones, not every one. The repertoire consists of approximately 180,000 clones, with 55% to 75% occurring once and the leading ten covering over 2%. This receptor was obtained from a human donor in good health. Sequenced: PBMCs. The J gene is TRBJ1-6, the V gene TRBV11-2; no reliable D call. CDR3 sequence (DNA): TGTGCCAGCAGCTTAGATTTCGGACCCCTCCACTTT. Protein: CASSLDFGPLHF.